A selection of T cell receptor beta chains follows, all from one sample in a study of cytomegalovirus exposure and HLA in healthy donors. Profiled with immunoSEQ multiplex PCR; TCRdb holds only in-frame clones, not every one. The repertoire has about 150,000 clones, around 10% of them found once; the top ten carry 1.8%. Specimen: PBMCs. The receptors were gathered from a male donor in good health and CMV-seronegative. The CDR3 runs from the conserved cysteine through the conserved F or W. A D gene is named only where the DNA matches it firmly. The size entry is marked missing in some rows and otherwise reads once, few, many or a size class.

clone_size: .; v_call: TRBV7-9; j_call: TRBJ1-6; d_call: TRBD1; cdr3_nt: TGTGCCAGCAGCCTCTCTGGGACAGGGGAATCACCCCTCCACTTT; cdr3_aa: CASSLSGTGESPLHF
clone_size: .; v_call: TRBV28; j_call: TRBJ1-5; d_call: TRBD1; cdr3_nt: TGTGCCAGCACCTTCCCCAAGACAGGGTCTCCTCAGCCCCAGCATTTT; cdr3_aa: CASTFPKTGSPQPQHF
clone_size: .; v_call: TRBV2; j_call: TRBJ1-1; d_call: .; cdr3_nt: TGTGCCAGCAGTGAAGCGGCGACAGGGAACACTGAAGCTTTCTTT; cdr3_aa: CASSEAATGNTEAFF
clone_size: few; v_call: TRBV27; j_call: TRBJ1-6; d_call: TRBD1; cdr3_nt: TGTGCCAGCAGTTTATTTATCGGGACAGGGAATTCACCCCTCCACTTT; cdr3_aa: CASSLFIGTGNSPLHF
clone_size: few; v_call: TRBV19; j_call: TRBJ1-2; d_call: TRBD1; cdr3_nt: TGTGCCAGTTCCCCCGGGACAGCTTCTGGCTACACCTTC; cdr3_aa: CASSPGTASGYTF
clone_size: few; v_call: TRBV6-1; j_call: TRBJ1-1; d_call: TRBD1; cdr3_nt: TGTGCCAGCACCCTGGACAGGGATGAAGCTTTCTTT; cdr3_aa: CASTLDRDEAFF
clone_size: few; v_call: TRBV27; j_call: TRBJ2-2; d_call: .; cdr3_nt: TGTGCCAGCAGTCCCAGAGGGCTTAACACCGGGGAGCTGTTTTTT; cdr3_aa: CASSPRGLNTGELFF
clone_size: .; v_call: TRBV5-4; j_call: TRBJ1-2; d_call: .; cdr3_nt: TGTGCCAGCAGCTTGGCCTGGAGCAGAATTAACTATGGCTACACCTTC; cdr3_aa: CASSLAWSRINYGYTF
clone_size: .; v_call: TRBV5-4; j_call: TRBJ2-3; d_call: TRBD1; cdr3_nt: TGTGCCAGCAGCTTGGGGGGACAGGGGGCAGATACGCAGTATTTT; cdr3_aa: CASSLGGQGADTQYF
clone_size: .; v_call: TRBV6-1; j_call: TRBJ2-5; d_call: TRBD1; cdr3_nt: TGTGCCAGCAGTCCTGACAGGGGCGAGACCCAGTACTTC; cdr3_aa: CASSPDRGETQYF
clone_size: few; v_call: TRBV30; j_call: TRBJ1-1; d_call: .; cdr3_nt: TGTGCCGGAACAGGACCTAACACTGAAGCTTTCTTT; cdr3_aa: CAGTGPNTEAFF
clone_size: .; v_call: TRBV28; j_call: TRBJ1-2; d_call: TRBD1; cdr3_nt: TGTGCCAGCAGGACATCAGGGGGCCGGGGCTACACCTTC; cdr3_aa: CASRTSGGRGYTF
clone_size: few; v_call: TRBV19; j_call: TRBJ1-2; d_call: .; cdr3_nt: TGTGCCAGTAGTATGGGAGACCTTGGCTACACCTTC; cdr3_aa: CASSMGDLGYTF
clone_size: .; v_call: TRBV15; j_call: TRBJ1-5; d_call: TRBD1; cdr3_nt: TGTGCCACCAGCACACCGACAGGGGGTGGCAATCAGCCCCAGCATTTT; cdr3_aa: CATSTPTGGGNQPQHF
clone_size: few; v_call: TRBV29-1; j_call: TRBJ1-5; d_call: TRBD1; cdr3_nt: TGCAGCGGTAAGGACAGGGATCAGCCCCAGCATTTT; cdr3_aa: CSGKDRDQPQHF
clone_size: few; v_call: TRBV7-2; j_call: TRBJ1-5; d_call: .; cdr3_nt: TGTGCCAGCAGCTTGGGAGGAAATAGCAATCAGCCCCAGCATTTT; cdr3_aa: CASSLGGNSNQPQHF
clone_size: .; v_call: TRBV6-7; j_call: TRBJ2-4; d_call: TRBD2; cdr3_nt: TGTGCCAGCACCCTCGGGGGGTACGGGGCCAAAAACATTCAGTACTTC; cdr3_aa: CASTLGGYGAKNIQYF
clone_size: few; v_call: TRBV7-9; j_call: TRBJ2-1; d_call: .; cdr3_nt: TGTGCCAGCAGCTTAGCGGAGGGGGCACGGAATGAGCAGTTCTTC; cdr3_aa: CASSLAEGARNEQFF
clone_size: .; v_call: TRBV15; j_call: TRBJ1-5; d_call: .; cdr3_nt: TGTGCCACCAGCAGAGTAGAGAATAGCAATCAGCCCCAGCATTTT; cdr3_aa: CATSRVENSNQPQHF
clone_size: .; v_call: TRBV19; j_call: TRBJ1-5; d_call: .; cdr3_nt: TGTGCCAGTAGGGAAGGAGGATCCAATCAGCCCCAGCATTTT; cdr3_aa: CASREGGSNQPQHF
clone_size: few; v_call: TRBV11-2; j_call: TRBJ1-6; d_call: TRBD1; cdr3_nt: TGTGCCAGCAGCTTAGAAGGGACAGGCTTCTCCTATAATTCACCCCTCCACTTT; cdr3_aa: CASSLEGTGFSYNSPLHF
clone_size: few; v_call: TRBV27; j_call: TRBJ1-1; d_call: .; cdr3_nt: TGTGCCAGCAGTAAGCTCTTGCCGGGACGGGAGGTTGCTGAAGCTTTCTTT; cdr3_aa: CASSKLLPGREVAEAFF
clone_size: .; v_call: TRBV2; j_call: TRBJ1-3; d_call: .; cdr3_nt: TGTGCCAGCAAAGAGTTCCCTGGAAACACCATATATTTT; cdr3_aa: CASKEFPGNTIYF
clone_size: .; v_call: TRBV7-9; j_call: TRBJ2-3; d_call: TRBD1; cdr3_nt: TGTGCCAGCAGCTTAGATCGGGACAGGGTTACAGATACGCAGTATTTT; cdr3_aa: CASSLDRDRVTDTQYF
clone_size: .; v_call: TRBV4-3; j_call: TRBJ1-5; d_call: .; cdr3_nt: TGCGCCAGCAGCCAAGATTGGTTGGGCGGGGGGCTTCAGCCCCAGCATTTT; cdr3_aa: CASSQDWLGGGLQPQHF
clone_size: .; v_call: TRBV10-3; j_call: TRBJ2-7; d_call: TRBD2; cdr3_nt: TGTGCCATCAGTAGGACTAGCGGGAGCTCCTACGAGCAGTACTTC; cdr3_aa: CAISRTSGSSYEQYF
clone_size: few; v_call: TRBV10-3; j_call: TRBJ2-1; d_call: .; cdr3_nt: TGTGCCATCAGTGCGCAGACTGGTACCTACAATGAGCAGTTCTTC; cdr3_aa: CAISAQTGTYNEQFF
clone_size: few; v_call: TRBV27; j_call: TRBJ1-1; d_call: .; cdr3_nt: TGTGCCAGCAGTTGGGGGGGGAGCACTGAAGCTTTCTTT; cdr3_aa: CASSWGGSTEAFF
clone_size: .; v_call: TRBV6-1; j_call: TRBJ1-4; d_call: .; cdr3_nt: TGTGCCAGCAGTGATTCTGGACTAAAGGAAAAACTGTTTTTT; cdr3_aa: CASSDSGLKEKLFF
clone_size: .; v_call: TRBV6-5; j_call: TRBJ2-2; d_call: TRBD1; cdr3_nt: TGTGCCAGCAGTTACCAGGGGGCGGGCACCGGGGAGCTGTTTTTT; cdr3_aa: CASSYQGAGTGELFF
clone_size: .; v_call: TRBV9; j_call: TRBJ1-1; d_call: TRBD1; cdr3_nt: TGTGCCAGCAGCCGAGACGGACAGGGAGCTTTCTTT; cdr3_aa: CASSRDGQGAFF